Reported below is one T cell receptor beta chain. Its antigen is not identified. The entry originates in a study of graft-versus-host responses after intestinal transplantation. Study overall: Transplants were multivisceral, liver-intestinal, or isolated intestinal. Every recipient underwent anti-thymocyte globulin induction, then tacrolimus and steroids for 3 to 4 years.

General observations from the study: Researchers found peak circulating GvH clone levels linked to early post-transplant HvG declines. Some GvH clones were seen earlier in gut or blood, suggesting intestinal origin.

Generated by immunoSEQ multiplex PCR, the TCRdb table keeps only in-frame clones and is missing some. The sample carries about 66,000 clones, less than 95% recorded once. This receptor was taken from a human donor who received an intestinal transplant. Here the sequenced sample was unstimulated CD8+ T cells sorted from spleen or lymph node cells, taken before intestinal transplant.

CDR3 sequence: CASSHNRGLNTEAFF. CDR3 DNA: TGCGCCAGCAGCCATAACAGGGGCCTGAACACTGAAGCTTTCTTT. This chain uses TRBV4-1 with TRBJ1-1, with 7 nucleotides matching TRBD1. There are 15 residues in the CDR3. The germline V gene encodes CDR1 MGHRA and CDR2 YSYEKL. J gave up 0 bases and V 3 bases, and 4 bases lay outside the gene matches.